This TCR beta chain was documented in a study of radiotherapy plus CTLA-4 blockade in lung cancer. Background on the study: Disease control was seen in 30% to 35% of patients, objective responses in around 20%. Study conclusions and caveats: Clones derived from tumor TCRs expanded in blood after radiotherapy plus ipilimumab. Reported findings show early blood T cell clone dynamics, with interferon-beta, best predicted response.

Only in-frame clones appear in the TCRdb table, and some are missing; sequencing was by immunoSEQ multiplex PCR. This sample has under 110,000 clones; approximately 81% occur once, and the top ten carry less than 2.5%. The germline V gene has CDR1 LNHDA and CDR2 SQIVND (reference sequence). Trimming stripped 4 bases from V and 14 bases from J, with 17 bases between. This CDR3 comprises 13 residues. This clone was detected a few times. The antigen is undetermined. This receptor was taken from a human donor with non-small cell lung cancer that progressed on radiotherapy plus ipilimumab. Some clones in this sample may be carry-over from other donors' samples. Sequencing used peripheral blood, obtained from a patient treated with radiotherapy plus ipilimumab. The J gene is TRBJ1-4, the V gene TRBV19; no clear D gene. The CDR3 bases are TGTGCCAGTAGTAGTTACAACTCAGGAGGGCTGTTTTTT. This gives the protein CASSSYNSGGLFF.